Presented here are 12 T cell receptor beta chains from one specimen sequenced in a study of yellow fever vaccine responses in identical twins (dated by TCRdb to about 2018). The method behind the library was RT-PCR. Data came from an Illumina HiSeq 2500. In-frame beta chains were kept once TCRdb had trimmed the public reads at Q25 with fastp and called clones with MiXCR. Each CDR3 protein gets just one entry, which takes the most common genes and DNA from the rows behind it. The sample table lists about 19,000 distinct CDR3 sequences, around two thirds of them with a count of one. Roughly 2% of the sample rests with the top ten. The starting material was T cells from blood (PBMCs), unsorted or a sorted subset (not recorded which), obtained before or after yellow fever vaccination (not recorded which). The receptor set was obtained from a woman under 30 who received the yellow fever vaccine. Donor details come from another sample of the same person, matched by shared clones.

This clonotype was seen a handful of times. The V and J genes are TRBV20-1 and TRBJ1-1; D is perhaps TRBD1 (5 bases). This CDR3 has 13 amino acids. V was shortened by 0 bases and J by 9 bases, with 14 bases between the two germline ends. From germline, CDR1 is DFQATT and CDR2 SNEGSKA (reference sequence). For the CDR3, the DNA is TGCAGTGCTAGAGAATTGGGGGAGTCTCAAGCTTTCTTT. Its protein product is CSARELGESQAFF.

The chain is built from TRBV5-5 and TRBJ2-2, with 9 nucleotides matching TRBD2. Germline values: CDR1 SGHKS, CDR2 YYEKEE (reference sequence). Germline trimming cut 1 base from V and 1 base from J; bases unmatched to any gene: 2. The CDR3 has 16 residues. The CDR3 loop is CASSLPTSGNTGELFF. The CDR3 DNA reads as TGTGCCAGCAGCTTGCCGACTAGCGGGAACACCGGGGAGCTGTTTTTT. Complete variable domain (other parts from reference TRBV5-5 and TRBJ2-2): DAGVTQSPTHLIKTRGQQVTLRCSPISGHKSVSWYQQVLGQGPQFIFQYYEKEERGRGNFPDRFSARQFPNYSSELNVNALLLGDSALYLCASSLPTSGNTGELFFGEGSRLTVL.

In this sample, this clonotype turned up once. The chain recombines TRBV7-3 with TRBJ2-7; 9 bases fit TRBD2. V shed 1 base, J shed 4 bases, and the junction held 14 bases outside the gene matches. The CDR3 is 18 residues long. The V gene's germline CDR1 is SGHTA and CDR2 FQGTGA. The CDR3 here is CASSLRIITREGLYEQYF. For the CDR3, the DNA is TGTGCCAGCAGCTTAAGAATTATCACGCGGGAGGGCCTATACGAGCAGTACTTC.

This clonotype has a handful of counts. This chain joins TRBV12-3 or TRBV12-4 and TRBJ1-5; D is perhaps TRBD1 (5 bases). This CDR3 has 16 residues. V was shortened by 4 bases and J by 2 bases, with 15 bases between the two germline ends. The CDR3 sequence is CASSSGPPGGNQPQHF. The CDR3 DNA reads TGTGCCAGCAGTTCAGGGCCTCCCGGGGGCAATCAGCCCCAGCATTTT.

This chain joins TRBV18 and TRBJ1-1; D perhaps matches TRBD1 (5 bases). The germline gives CDR1 KGHSH, CDR2 LQKENI. The V gene lost 2 bases and the J gene lost 1 base, with 11 bases spanning the gap. This CDR3 comprises 15 residues. CDR3 sequence (DNA): TGTGCCAGCTCACCAGTTTGGGGCAAGAACACTGAAGCTTTCTTT. It codes for CASSPVWGKNTEAFF. Full variable domain (outside the CDR3, taken from reference TRBV18 and TRBJ1-1): NAGVMQNPRHLVRRRGQEARLRCSPMKGHSHVYWYRQLPEEGLKFMVYLQKENIIDESGMPKERFSAEFPKEGPSILRIQQVVRGDSAAYFCASSPVWGKNTEAFFGQGTRLTVV.

The chain combines TRBV9 with TRBJ2-7; the match to TRBD2 covers 10 bases. This CDR3 region has 15 residues. V shed 0 bases, J shed 4 bases, and the junction held 4 bases outside the gene matches. Per germline, CDR1 SGDLS and CDR2 YYNGEE. The CDR3 coding sequence is TGTGCCAGCAGCGTAGGGACTAGCGGACCGTACGAGCAGTACTTC. It yields the protein CASSVGTSGPYEQYF.

The chain combines TRBV4-2 with TRBJ2-7, with TRBD2 matching over 8 bases. Germline V gene sequence: CDR1 LGHNA, CDR2 YNFKEQ. This CDR3 is 15 amino acids long. V lost 0 bases and J lost 5; bases outside the gene matches: 6. The CDR3 nucleotides read TGTGCCAGCAGCCAAGATAGACTAGCGAGCGACGAGCAGTACTTC. Translation: CASSQDRLASDEQYF.

J is TRBJ2-3 and V is TRBV7-9, with D unclear. V was shortened by 3 bases and J by 2 bases, with 3 bases between the two germline ends. Germline loops: CDR1 SEHNR, CDR2 FQNEAQ (reference sequence). CDR3 length: 12 residues. The CDR3 reads CASSLYTDTQYF. The CDR3 DNA reads as TGTGCCAGCAGCTTGTACACAGATACGCAGTATTTT.

The chain employs TRBV2 and TRBJ1-5, with TRBD1 matching 7 bases. Unmatched junction bases numbered 16, after V lost 8 bases and J lost 6 bases. CDR3 length equals 16 residues. Germline V CDR1 and CDR2: SNHLY, FYNNEI. CDR3 sequence (DNA): TGTGCCAGCGGGCAGGGGGGGGATTCCTTTAGTCAGCCCCAGCATTTT. Its translation: CASGQGGDSFSQPQHF. Based on the CDR3 plus reference TRBV2 and TRBJ1-5, the full variable domain is EPEVTQTPSHQVTQMGQEVILRCVPISNHLYFYWYRQILGQKVEFLVSFYNNEISEKSEIFDDQFSVERPDGSNFTLKIRSTKLEDSAMYFCASGQGGDSFSQPQHFGDGTRLSIL.

The chain employs TRBV7-9 and TRBJ1-2; possibly TRBD1 for D (6 bases). The V gene lost 5 bases and the J gene lost 4 bases, with 17 bases spanning the gap. The CDR3 length is 15 residues. Germline CDR1 SEHNR, CDR2 FQNEAQ (reference sequence). DNA for the CDR3: TGTGCCAGCAGCCAAGGACAGCCCTTTATCTATGGCTACACCTTC. Its translation: CASSQGQPFIYGYTF.

The CDR3 nucleotides read TGTGCCAGCCTAACAGGTCCCGGGCTCCTCTCACCCCTCCACTTT. Protein sequence: CASLTGPGLLSPLHF. The chain has TRBV6-1 and TRBJ1-6, with D possibly matching TRBD1 (5 bases). V was shortened by 8 bases and J by 10 bases, with 21 bases between the two germline ends. The CDR3 loop spans 15 amino acids. CDR1 is MNHNS and CDR2 is SASEGT in the germline V gene.

CDR3: CASSQDPGEWETQYF. For the CDR3, the DNA is TGCGCCAGCAGCCAAGATCCAGGGGAGTGGGAGACCCAGTACTTC. V usage is TRBV4-1 and J usage is TRBJ2-5; D may be TRBD1 (6 bases). Per the germline V gene, CDR1 is MGHRA and CDR2 is YSYEKL. The CDR3 covers 15 residues. Trimming stripped 0 bases from V and 5 bases from J, with 13 bases between.